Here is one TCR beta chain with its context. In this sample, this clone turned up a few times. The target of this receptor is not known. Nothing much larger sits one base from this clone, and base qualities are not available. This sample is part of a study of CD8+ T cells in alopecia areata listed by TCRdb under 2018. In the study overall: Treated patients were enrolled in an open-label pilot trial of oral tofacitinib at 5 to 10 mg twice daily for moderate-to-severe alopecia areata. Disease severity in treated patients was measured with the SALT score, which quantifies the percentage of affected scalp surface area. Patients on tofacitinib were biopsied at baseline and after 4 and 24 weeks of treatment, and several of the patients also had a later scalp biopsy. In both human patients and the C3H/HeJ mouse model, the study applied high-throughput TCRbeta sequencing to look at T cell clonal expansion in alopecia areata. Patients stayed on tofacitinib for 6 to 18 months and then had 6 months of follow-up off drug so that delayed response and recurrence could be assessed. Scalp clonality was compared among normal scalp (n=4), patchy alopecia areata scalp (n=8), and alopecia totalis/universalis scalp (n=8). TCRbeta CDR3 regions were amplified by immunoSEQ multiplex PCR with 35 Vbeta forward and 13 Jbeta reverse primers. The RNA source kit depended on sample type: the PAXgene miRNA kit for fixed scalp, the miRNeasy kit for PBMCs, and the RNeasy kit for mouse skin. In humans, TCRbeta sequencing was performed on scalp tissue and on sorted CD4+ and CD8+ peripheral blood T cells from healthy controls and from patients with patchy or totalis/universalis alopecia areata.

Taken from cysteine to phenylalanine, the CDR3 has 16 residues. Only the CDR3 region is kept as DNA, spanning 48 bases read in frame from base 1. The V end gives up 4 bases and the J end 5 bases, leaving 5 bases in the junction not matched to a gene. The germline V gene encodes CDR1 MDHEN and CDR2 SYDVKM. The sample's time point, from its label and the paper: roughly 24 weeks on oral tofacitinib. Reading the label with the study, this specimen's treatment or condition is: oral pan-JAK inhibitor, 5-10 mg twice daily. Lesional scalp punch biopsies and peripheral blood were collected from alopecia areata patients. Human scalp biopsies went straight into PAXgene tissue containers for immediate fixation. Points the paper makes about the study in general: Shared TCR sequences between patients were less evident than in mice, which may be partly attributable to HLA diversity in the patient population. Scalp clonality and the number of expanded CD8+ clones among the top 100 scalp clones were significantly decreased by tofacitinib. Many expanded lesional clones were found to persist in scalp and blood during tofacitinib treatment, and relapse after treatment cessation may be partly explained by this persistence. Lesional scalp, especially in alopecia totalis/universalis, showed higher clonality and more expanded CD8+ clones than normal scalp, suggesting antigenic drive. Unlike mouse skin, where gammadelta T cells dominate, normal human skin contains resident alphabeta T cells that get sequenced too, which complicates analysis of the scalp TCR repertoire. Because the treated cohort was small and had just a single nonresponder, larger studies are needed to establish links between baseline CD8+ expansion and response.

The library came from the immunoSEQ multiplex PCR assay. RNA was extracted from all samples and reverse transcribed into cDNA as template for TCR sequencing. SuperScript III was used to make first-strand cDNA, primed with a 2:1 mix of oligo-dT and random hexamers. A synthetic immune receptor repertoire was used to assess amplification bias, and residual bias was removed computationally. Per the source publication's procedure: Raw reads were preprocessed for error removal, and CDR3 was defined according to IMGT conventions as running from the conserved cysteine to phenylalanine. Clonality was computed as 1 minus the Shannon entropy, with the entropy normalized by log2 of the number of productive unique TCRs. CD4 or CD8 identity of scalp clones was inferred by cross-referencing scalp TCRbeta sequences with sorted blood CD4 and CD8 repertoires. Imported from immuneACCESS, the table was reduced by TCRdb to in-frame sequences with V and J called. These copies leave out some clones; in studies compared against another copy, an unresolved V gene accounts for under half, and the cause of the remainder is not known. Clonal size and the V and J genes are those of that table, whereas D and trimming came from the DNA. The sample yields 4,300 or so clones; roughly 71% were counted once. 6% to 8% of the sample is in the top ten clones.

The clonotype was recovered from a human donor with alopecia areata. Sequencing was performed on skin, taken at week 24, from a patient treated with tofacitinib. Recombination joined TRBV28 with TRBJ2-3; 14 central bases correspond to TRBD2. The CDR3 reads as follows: CASSSQTSGRGDTQYF. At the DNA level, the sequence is TGTGCCAGCAGTTCCCAGACTAGCGGGAGGGGAGATACGCAGTATTTT.